The 21 T cell receptor beta chains below come from one sample, sequenced in a study of blood T cell repertoires in COVID-19. Produced via immunoSEQ multiplex PCR; TCRdb's table is partial and in-frame only. The sample shows approximately 110,000 clones, 86% of them seen only once. Specimen: peripheral blood. These receptors were collected from a human donor in a cohort sampled during active COVID-19.

The chain carries TRBV5-6 and TRBJ1-1; the D is unclear. The CDR3 has 17 residues. CDR1 is SGHDT and CDR2 is YYEEEE in the germline V gene. Trimming cost V 0 bases and J 0 bases, with 15 bases left between them. The CDR3 loop is CASSLVTATEMNTEAFF. The CDR3 nucleotides read TGTGCCAGCAGCTTGGTCACAGCTACTGAGATGAACACTGAAGCTTTCTTT. The full variable domain, with the rest looked up from reference TRBV5-6 and TRBJ1-1, is DAGVTQSPTHLIKTRGQQVTLRCSPKSGHDTVSWYQQALGQGPQFIFQYYEEEERQRGNFPDRFSGHQFPNYSSELNVNALLLGDSALYLCASSLVTATEMNTEAFFGQGTRLTVV.

V is TRBV3-1 (or the pseudogene TRBV3-2) and J is TRBJ2-7; TRBD2 agrees at 11 bases. With V trimmed by 3 bases and J by 6 bases, 7 bases remained unmatched. CDR1 and CDR2 from the germline V gene are LGHDT and YNNKEL (reference sequence). The CDR3 has 15 amino acids. The CDR3, as DNA: TGTGCCAGCAGCCACGCACTAGCGGGAGCGGCCGAGCAGTACTTC. Encoded protein: CASSHALAGAAEQYF.

V is TRBV7-8 and J is TRBJ1-3; perhaps TRBD1 as D (5 bases). This CDR3 is built from 16 residues. V was cut by 6 bases and J by 3 bases, with 18 bases left in between. Looked up from germline, CDR1 is SGHVS and CDR2 is FQNEAQ. The CDR3 bases are TGTGCCAGCAGTCCAGCCAGGGTGATTTATGGAAACACCATATATTTT. Its translation is CASSPARVIYGNTIYF.

This sequence joins TRBV5-4 and TRBJ2-5, with a tentative D call TRBD1 (6 bases). Looked up from germline, CDR1 is SGHNT and CDR2 is YYREEE (reference sequence). V was clipped by 4 bases and J by 1 base, with 20 bases between them. This CDR3 is 17 amino acids long. CDR3 region: CASSPTQGKRGQETQYF. The CDR3 DNA reads TGTGCCAGCAGCCCAACTCAGGGGAAGAGGGGCCAAGAGACCCAGTACTTC.

The CDR3 DNA sequence: TGTGCCAGCAGTCCGGGGACACTCAGGGGGCAGCCCCAGCATTTT. This sequence encodes CASSPGTLRGQPQHF. The chain combines TRBV6-2 or TRBV6-3 with TRBJ1-5; 7 bases match TRBD1. The CDR3 loop spans 15 amino acids. Germline lookup yields CDR1 MNHEY and CDR2 SVGEGT. With V trimmed by 5 bases and J by 7 bases, 11 bases remained unmatched.

The chain uses TRBV29-1 and TRBJ1-6, with a possible D match to TRBD1 (5 bases). The CDR3 is 18 residues long. V was shortened by 3 bases and J by 6 bases, with 24 bases between the two germline ends. Germline V lookup: CDR1 SQVTM, CDR2 ANQGSEA. The CDR3 here is CSVEGGGLGRFSNSPLHF. Written as DNA, the CDR3 is TGCAGCGTTGAGGGAGGTGGTTTGGGGCGCTTTTCTAATTCACCCCTCCACTTT.

This chain links TRBV6-6 with TRBJ2-7; 7 nucleotides agree with TRBD1. The germline gives CDR1 MNHNY, CDR2 SVGAGI (reference sequence). After removal of 9 bases from V and 2 bases from J, the junction contained 13 bases not matched to a gene. The CDR3 extends over 15 amino acids. Written as DNA, the CDR3 is TGTGCCAGTAAACCCGGGACAGTTGCAACCTACGAGCAGTACTTC. This sequence encodes CASKPGTVATYEQYF.

This clone was seen a few times. This chain links TRBV4-2 with TRBJ2-7; D may be TRBD1 (6 bases). V was pared by 1 base and J by 2 bases, with 12 bases between. Germline CDR1 and CDR2: LGHNA and YNFKEQ. The CDR3 loop spans 15 amino acids. The CDR3 loop reads CASSQVRGQTYEQYF. In DNA, the CDR3 is TGTGCCAGCAGCCAAGTTCGTGGACAGACCTACGAGCAGTACTTC.

This clone appeared a single time. The chain joins TRBV28 to TRBJ1-2, with a tentative D call TRBD1 (5 bases). The CDR3 runs 15 residues. V gave up 6 bases and J gave up 6 bases, with 20 bases separating them. CDR1 and CDR2 from the germline V gene are MDHEN and SYDVKM. The CDR3 protein is CASSSLGARSHGYTF. In DNA, the CDR3 is TGTGCCAGCAGCTCGTTAGGGGCGCGGTCGCATGGCTACACCTTC.

The chain links TRBV7-9 to TRBJ2-1; tentatively, D is TRBD2 (7 bases). The CDR3 spans 14 residues. From germline, CDR1 is SEHNR and CDR2 FQNEAQ (reference sequence). The V and J ends lost 1 base and 8 bases respectively, with 12 bases between them. The CDR3 here is CASSLGAGADEQFF. CDR3 in DNA: TGTGCCAGCAGCTTAGGTGCGGGGGCCGATGAGCAGTTCTTC.

The chain carries TRBV12-5 and TRBJ1-1; 7 bases map to TRBD1. V gave up 2 bases and J gave up 12 bases; unmatched junction bases: 12. The CDR3 is 14 amino acids. Germline CDR1 reads LGHNT; CDR2 reads FRNRAP. The CDR3 bases are TGTGCTAGTGGTTTGAGGGGGCAGGGTGTTAGGTCTTTCTTT. As protein: CASGLRGQGVRSFF.

The chain couples TRBV3-1 (or the pseudogene TRBV3-2) to TRBJ1-6; D remains unclear. Trimming cost V 0 bases and J 5 bases, with 14 bases left between them. The CDR3 length is 17 residues. Germline V gives CDR1 LGHDT, CDR2 YNNKEL (reference sequence). Here the CDR3 reads CASSQDGPSQDNSPLHF. CDR3 sequence (DNA): TGTGCCAGCAGCCAAGATGGTCCCTCGCAGGATAATTCACCCCTCCACTTT.

The V gene is TRBV5-1, the J gene TRBJ2-5; D is perhaps TRBD2 (6 bases). Trimming removed 6 bases at V and 4 bases at J, with 16 bases between. Looked up from germline, CDR1 is SGHRS and CDR2 is YFSETQ. This CDR3 has 14 residues. CDR3 region: CASMATGRGETQYF. Written as DNA, the CDR3 is TGCGCCAGCATGGCCACCGGGAGAGGAGAGACCCAGTACTTC.

This clone was detected only once. The chain carries TRBV6-6 and TRBJ1-4; 9 nucleotides align to TRBD1. Germline V CDR1 and CDR2: MNHNY, SVGAGI (reference sequence). The CDR3 consists of 16 residues. With V trimmed by 2 bases and J by 8 bases, 9 bases remained unmatched. Written as DNA, the CDR3 is TGTGCCAGCAGTTACGGCAACAGGGGGCTTAGAGAAAAACTGTTTTTT. Translation gives CASSYGNRGLREKLFF.

The chain links TRBV6-5 to TRBJ2-1, with D perhaps matching TRBD2 (6 bases). Germline CDR1 reads MNHEY; CDR2 reads SVGAGI. V was trimmed by 2 bases and J by 0 bases, leaving 11 bases between them. CDR3 length: 16 amino acids. The CDR3 loop is CASSYGTAISYNEQFF. The CDR3 DNA reads TGTGCCAGCAGTTACGGGACTGCGATCTCCTACAATGAGCAGTTCTTC.

This clone was counted a single time. The chain links TRBV5-1 to TRBJ1-1, with a possible D match to TRBD1 (6 bases). Trimming shortened V by 0 bases and J by 0 bases, and 9 bases separated the two germline ends. Germline loops: CDR1 SGHRS, CDR2 YFSETQ. The CDR3 runs to 15 residues. DNA for the CDR3: TGCGCCAGCAGCTTGGGGGGGACAATGAACACTGAAGCTTTCTTT. This translates into CASSLGGTMNTEAFF.

The V gene is TRBV11-2, the J gene TRBJ2-7, with 8 bases fitting TRBD1. The V segment lost 6 bases and the J segment 0 bases; nucleotides outside the gene matches: 7. In germline, CDR1 is SGHAT, CDR2 FQNNGV. The CDR3 spans 15 residues. CDR3 coding DNA: TGTGCCAGCAGGTACCCAGGGGGCTACTCCTACGAGCAGTACTTC. It translates to CASRYPGGYSYEQYF.

V gene TRBV6-1 combines with J gene TRBJ1-5; perhaps TRBD1 as D (5 bases). The CDR3 totals 16 residues. Germline V lookup: CDR1 MNHNS, CDR2 SASEGT. V dropped 1 base and J dropped 7 bases, with 17 bases sitting between them. The CDR3 DNA reads TGTGCCAGCAGTGAAGGGGTGTGGGGGGGAGGGCAGCCCCAGCATTTT. It is translated as CASSEGVWGGGQPQHF.

The CDR3 is CASSPNQGSTDTQYF. The DNA for the CDR3 is TGTGCCAGCTCACCAAACCAGGGAAGTACAGATACGCAGTATTTT. The genes are TRBV18 and TRBJ2-3, with D maybe TRBD1 (5 bases). From germline, CDR1 is KGHSH and CDR2 LQKENI. V was shortened by 2 bases and J by 3 bases, with 12 bases between the two germline ends. The CDR3 extends over 15 amino acids. Drawing the rest from reference TRBV18 and TRBJ2-3, the complete variable domain is NAGVMQNPRHLVRRRGQEARLRCSPMKGHSHVYWYRQLPEEGLKFMVYLQKENIIDESGMPKERFSAEFPKEGPSILRIQQVVRGDSAAYFCASSPNQGSTDTQYFGPGTRLTVL.

This sequence joins TRBV12-2 and TRBJ2-5; the table's TRBD2 call for D was not verified on the DNA. TRBV12-2 counts as a pseudogene. The CDR3 spans 16 residues. The CDR3 loop reads CASRLRTSGEQETQYF. Written as DNA, the CDR3 is TGTGCAAGTCGCTTAAGGACTAGCGGGGAACAAGAGACCCAGTACTTC.

In this sample, this clone turned up a few times. J is TRBJ1-5 and V is TRBV28; D is uncertain. Trimming removed 3 bases from V and 7 bases from J, with 7 bases in between. This CDR3 comprises 12 residues. Germline V gene sequence: CDR1 MDHEN, CDR2 SYDVKM. The chain's CDR3 is CASSFGRQPQHF. The CDR3 nucleotides are TGTGCCAGCAGTTTTGGCAGGCAGCCCCAGCATTTT.